The next 4 T cell receptor beta chains were all read from a single sample in a study of OX40 agonist ivuxolimab in advanced cancers. TCRdb's copy holds only in-frame clones and misses some; the assay was immunoSEQ multiplex PCR. Counted here are over 55,000 clones, about nine tenths occurring once; the ten biggest clones make up 1.5% to 2%. The specimen comprised CD4+ or CD8+ T cells sorted from blood, sampled in a trial of the OX40 agonist ivuxolimab. These receptors were collected from an adult with an advanced solid tumor such as melanoma, head and neck, liver or kidney cancer.

This clone is a singleton in its sample. The chain joins TRBV19 to TRBJ1-6; D is possibly TRBD1 (6 bases). V lost 4 bases and J lost 10, with 11 bases in between. The CDR3 is 13 amino acids. Per germline, CDR1 LNHDA and CDR2 SQIVND (reference sequence). The CDR3 nucleotides are TGTGCCAGTAGTACAACAGGGCCCTCACCCCTCCACTTT. This sequence encodes CASSTTGPSPLHF.

The V and J genes are TRBV11-2 and TRBJ2-2; 8 positions match TRBD2. The CDR3 sequence is 15 residues long. After removal of 5 bases from V and 4 bases from J, the junction contained 6 bases not matched to a gene. In germline, CDR1 is SGHAT, CDR2 FQNNGV. The DNA for the CDR3 is TGTGCCAGCAGCCCCAGCGGGGGTTTCACCGGGGAGCTGTTTTTT. Translated, it gives CASSPSGGFTGELFF.

The chain combines TRBV6-5 with TRBJ1-2; tentatively, D is TRBD1 (6 bases). The length of the CDR3 is 14 residues. Trimming shortened V by 5 bases and J by 10 bases, and 20 bases separated the two germline ends. Germline V gene lookup returns CDR1 MNHEY and CDR2 SVGAGI. The CDR3 nucleotides read TGTGCCAGCAGTACCTTAGGGCAGGGGCTAGACTACACCTTC. This sequence encodes CASSTLGQGLDYTF.

DNA for the CDR3: TGTGCCTGGAGTGCGGGGGGCTATGGCTACACCTTC. Protein: CAWSAGGYGYTF. This chain connects TRBV30 to TRBJ1-2; perhaps TRBD1 as D (5 bases). V gave up 1 base and J gave up 4 bases, with 7 bases separating them. Per the germline V gene, CDR1 is GTSNPN and CDR2 is SVGIG (reference sequence). CDR3 length: 12 residues.